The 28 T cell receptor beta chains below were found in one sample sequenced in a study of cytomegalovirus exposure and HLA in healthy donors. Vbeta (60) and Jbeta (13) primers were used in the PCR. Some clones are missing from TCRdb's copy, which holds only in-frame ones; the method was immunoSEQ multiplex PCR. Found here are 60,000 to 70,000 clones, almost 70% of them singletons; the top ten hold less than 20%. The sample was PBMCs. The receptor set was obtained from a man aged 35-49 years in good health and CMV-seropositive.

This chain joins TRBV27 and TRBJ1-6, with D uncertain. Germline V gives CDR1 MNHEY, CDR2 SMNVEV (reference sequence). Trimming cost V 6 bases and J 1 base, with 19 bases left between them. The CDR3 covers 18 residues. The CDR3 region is CASSTRPGSASYNSPLHF. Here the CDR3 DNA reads TGTGCCAGCAGCACCAGGCCAGGTTCGGCATCCTATAATTCACCCCTCCACTTT.

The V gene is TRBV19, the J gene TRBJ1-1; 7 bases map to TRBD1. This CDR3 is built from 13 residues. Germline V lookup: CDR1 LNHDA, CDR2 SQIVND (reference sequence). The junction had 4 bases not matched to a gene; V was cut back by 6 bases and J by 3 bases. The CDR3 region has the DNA TGTGCCAGTAGCCTAGACAGGGACACTGAAGCTTTCTTT. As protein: CASSLDRDTEAFF.

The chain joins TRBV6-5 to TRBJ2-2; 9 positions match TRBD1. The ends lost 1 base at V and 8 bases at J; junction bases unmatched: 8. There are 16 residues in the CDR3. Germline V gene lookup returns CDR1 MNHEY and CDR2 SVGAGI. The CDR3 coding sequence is TGTGCCAGCAGTTACTTTGGGACAGGGTCGCCGGGGGAGCTGTTTTTT. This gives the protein CASSYFGTGSPGELFF.

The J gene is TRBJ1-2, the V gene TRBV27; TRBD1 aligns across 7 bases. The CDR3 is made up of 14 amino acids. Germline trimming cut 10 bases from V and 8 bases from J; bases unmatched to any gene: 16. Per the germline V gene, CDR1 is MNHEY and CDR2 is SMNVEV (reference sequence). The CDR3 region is CATQGQEESRGYTF. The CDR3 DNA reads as TGTGCCACCCAAGGACAGGAGGAAAGTAGAGGCTACACCTTC.

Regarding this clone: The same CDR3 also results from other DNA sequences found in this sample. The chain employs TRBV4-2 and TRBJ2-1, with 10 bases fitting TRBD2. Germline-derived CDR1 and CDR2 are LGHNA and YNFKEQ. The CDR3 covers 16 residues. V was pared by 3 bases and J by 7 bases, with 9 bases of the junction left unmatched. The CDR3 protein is CASSHIAGGATNEQFF. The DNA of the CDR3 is TGTGCCAGCAGCCACATAGCGGGGGGAGCTACGAATGAGCAGTTCTTC.

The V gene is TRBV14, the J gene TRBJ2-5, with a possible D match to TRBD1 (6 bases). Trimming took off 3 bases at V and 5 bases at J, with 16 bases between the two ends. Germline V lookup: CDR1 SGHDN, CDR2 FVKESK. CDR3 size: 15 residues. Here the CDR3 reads CASSHLNRVRETQYF. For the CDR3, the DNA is TGTGCCAGCAGCCACCTAAACAGGGTGAGGGAGACCCAGTACTTC. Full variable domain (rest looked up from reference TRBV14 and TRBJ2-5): EAGVTQFPSHSVIEKGQTVTLRCDPISGHDNLYWYRRVMGKEIKFLLHFVKESKQDESGMPNNRFLAERTGGTYSTLKVQPAELEDSGVYFCASSHLNRVRETQYFGPGTRLLVL.

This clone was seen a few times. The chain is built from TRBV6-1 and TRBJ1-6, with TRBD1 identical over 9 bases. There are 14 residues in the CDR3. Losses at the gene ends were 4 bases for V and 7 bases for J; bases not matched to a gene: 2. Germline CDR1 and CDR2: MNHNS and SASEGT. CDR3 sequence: CASSAGTGNSPLHF. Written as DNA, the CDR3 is TGTGCCAGCAGTGCCGGGACAGGGAATTCACCCCTCCACTTT.

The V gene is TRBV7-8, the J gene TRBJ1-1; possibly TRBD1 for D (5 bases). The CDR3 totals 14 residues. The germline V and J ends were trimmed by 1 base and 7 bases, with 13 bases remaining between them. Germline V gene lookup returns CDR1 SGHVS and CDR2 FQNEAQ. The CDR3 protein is CASSLEWGGDEAFF. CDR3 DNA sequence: TGTGCCAGCAGCTTAGAATGGGGGGGAGATGAAGCTTTCTTT.

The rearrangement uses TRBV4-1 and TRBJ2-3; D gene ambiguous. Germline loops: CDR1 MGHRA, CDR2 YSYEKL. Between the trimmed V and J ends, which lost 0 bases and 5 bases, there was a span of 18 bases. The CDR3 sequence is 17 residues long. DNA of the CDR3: TGCGCCAGCAGCCAAGATTTTGTGCTCGTTCCCGGAGATACGCAGTATTTT. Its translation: CASSQDFVLVPGDTQYF.

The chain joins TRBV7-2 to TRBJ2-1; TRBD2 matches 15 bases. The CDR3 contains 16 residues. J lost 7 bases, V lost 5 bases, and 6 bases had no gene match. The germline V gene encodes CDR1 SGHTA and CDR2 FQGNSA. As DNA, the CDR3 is TGTGCCAGCAGCCCGGGACTAGCGGGAGGAACGAATGAGCAGTTCTTC. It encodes CASSPGLAGGTNEQFF.

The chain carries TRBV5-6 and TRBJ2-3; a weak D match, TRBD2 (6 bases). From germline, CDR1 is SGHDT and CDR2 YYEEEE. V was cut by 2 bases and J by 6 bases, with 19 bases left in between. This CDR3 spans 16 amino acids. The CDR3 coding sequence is TGTGCCAGCAGCTTCAGCGGGCCATGGACGAGTGATACGCAGTATTTT. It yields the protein CASSFSGPWTSDTQYF.

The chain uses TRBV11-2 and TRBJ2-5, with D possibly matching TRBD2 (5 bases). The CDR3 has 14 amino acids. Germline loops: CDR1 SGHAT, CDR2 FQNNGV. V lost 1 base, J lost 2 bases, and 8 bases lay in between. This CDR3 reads CASSLAWTQETQYF. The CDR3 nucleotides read TGTGCCAGCAGCTTAGCCTGGACTCAAGAGACCCAGTACTTC.

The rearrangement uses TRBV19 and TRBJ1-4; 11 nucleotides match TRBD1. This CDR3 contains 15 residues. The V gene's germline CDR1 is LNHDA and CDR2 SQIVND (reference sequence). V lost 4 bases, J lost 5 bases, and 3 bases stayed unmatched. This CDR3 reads CASSTRTGGNEKLFF. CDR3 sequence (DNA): TGTGCCAGTAGTACGAGGACAGGGGGCAATGAAAAACTGTTTTTT.

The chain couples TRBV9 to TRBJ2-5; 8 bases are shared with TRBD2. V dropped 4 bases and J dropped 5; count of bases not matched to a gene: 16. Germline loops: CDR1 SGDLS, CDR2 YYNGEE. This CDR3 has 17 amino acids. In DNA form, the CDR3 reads TGTGCCAGCAGCCCACCCACCGAGAGCGGGGGTTGGGAGACCCAGTACTTC. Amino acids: CASSPPTESGGWETQYF.

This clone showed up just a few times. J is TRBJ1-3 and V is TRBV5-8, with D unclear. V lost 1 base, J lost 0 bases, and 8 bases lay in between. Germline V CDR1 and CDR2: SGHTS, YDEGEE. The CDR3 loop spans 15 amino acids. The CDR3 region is CASSLMYSSGNTIYF. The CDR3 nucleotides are TGTGCCAGCAGCTTGATGTACAGCTCTGGAAACACCATATATTTT.

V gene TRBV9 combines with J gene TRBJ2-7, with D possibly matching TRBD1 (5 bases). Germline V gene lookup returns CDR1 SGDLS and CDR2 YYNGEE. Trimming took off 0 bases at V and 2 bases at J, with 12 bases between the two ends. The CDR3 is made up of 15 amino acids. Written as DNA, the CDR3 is TGTGCCAGCAGCGTAGGGGTTACAGGTACCTACGAGCAGTACTTC. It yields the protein CASSVGVTGTYEQYF.

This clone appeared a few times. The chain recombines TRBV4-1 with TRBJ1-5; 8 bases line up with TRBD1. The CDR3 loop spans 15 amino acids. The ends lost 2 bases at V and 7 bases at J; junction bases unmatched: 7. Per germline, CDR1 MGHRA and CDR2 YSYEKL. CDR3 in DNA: TGCGCCAGCAGCCAACCTGGACAGGGACGACAGCCCCAGCATTTT. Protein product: CASSQPGQGRQPQHF.

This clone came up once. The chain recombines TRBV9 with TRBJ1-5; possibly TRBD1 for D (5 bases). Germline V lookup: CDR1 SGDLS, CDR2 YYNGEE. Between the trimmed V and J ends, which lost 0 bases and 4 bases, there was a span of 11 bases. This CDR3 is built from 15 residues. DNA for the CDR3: TGTGCCAGCAGCGTAGGTACGACAGAAAATCAGCCCCAGCATTTT. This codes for CASSVGTTENQPQHF.

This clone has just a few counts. CDR3 in DNA: TGTGCCTGGAGTGTAGGGGGGGCGGTCACTGAAGCTTTCTTT. Translating it yields CAWSVGGAVTEAFF. This sequence joins TRBV30 and TRBJ1-1, with a weak D call TRBD1 (6 bases). The germline CDR1 and CDR2 sequences are GTSNPN and SVGIG (reference sequence). The CDR3 runs to 14 residues. V lost 0 bases to trimming and J lost 4 bases, with 12 bases between them.

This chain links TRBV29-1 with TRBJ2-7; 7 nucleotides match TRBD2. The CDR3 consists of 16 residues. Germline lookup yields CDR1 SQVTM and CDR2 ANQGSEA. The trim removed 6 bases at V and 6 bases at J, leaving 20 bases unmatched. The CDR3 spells CSVAFPMTSSGLEQYF. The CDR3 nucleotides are TGCAGCGTGGCTTTCCCAATGACTAGCTCGGGCCTCGAGCAGTACTTC.

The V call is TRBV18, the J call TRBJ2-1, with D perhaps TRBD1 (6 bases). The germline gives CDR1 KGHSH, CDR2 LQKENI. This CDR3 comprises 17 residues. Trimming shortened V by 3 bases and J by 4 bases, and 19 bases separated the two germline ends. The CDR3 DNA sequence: TGTGCCAGCTCACCGAGAGTCGATAGGGGGAGTTACAATGAGCAGTTCTTC. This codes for CASSPRVDRGSYNEQFF.

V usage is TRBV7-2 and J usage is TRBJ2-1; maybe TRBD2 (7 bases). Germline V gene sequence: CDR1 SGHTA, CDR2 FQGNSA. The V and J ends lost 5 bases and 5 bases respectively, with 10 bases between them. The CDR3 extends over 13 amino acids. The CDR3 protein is CASSGGAHNEQFF. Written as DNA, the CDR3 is TGTGCCAGCAGCGGGGGGGCCCACAATGAGCAGTTCTTC.

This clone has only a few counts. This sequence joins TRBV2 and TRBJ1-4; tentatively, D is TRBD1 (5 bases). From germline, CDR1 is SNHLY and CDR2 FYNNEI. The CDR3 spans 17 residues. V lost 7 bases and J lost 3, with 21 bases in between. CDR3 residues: CASTEALAGRANEKLFF. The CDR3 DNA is TGTGCCAGCACCGAAGCACTGGCAGGGAGGGCTAATGAAAAACTGTTTTTT. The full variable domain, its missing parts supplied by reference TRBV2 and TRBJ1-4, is EPEVTQTPSHQVTQMGQEVILRCVPISNHLYFYWYRQILGQKVEFLVSFYNNEISEKSEIFDDQFSVERPDGSNFTLKIRSTKLEDSAMYFCASTEALAGRANEKLFFGSGTQLSVL.

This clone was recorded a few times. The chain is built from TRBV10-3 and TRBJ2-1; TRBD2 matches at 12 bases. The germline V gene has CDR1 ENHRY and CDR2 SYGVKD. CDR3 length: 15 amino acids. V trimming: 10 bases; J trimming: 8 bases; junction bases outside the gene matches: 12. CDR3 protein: CASNQLAGGPDEQFF. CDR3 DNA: TGTGCCAGCAACCAACTAGCGGGAGGTCCCGATGAGCAGTTCTTC.

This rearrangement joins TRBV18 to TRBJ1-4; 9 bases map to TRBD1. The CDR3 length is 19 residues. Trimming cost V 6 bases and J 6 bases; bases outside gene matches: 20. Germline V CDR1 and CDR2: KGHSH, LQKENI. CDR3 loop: CASSPLTGTGSSYDEKLFF. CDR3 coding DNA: TGTGCCAGCTCGCCCCTAACCGGGACAGGGTCGTCGTACGATGAAAAACTGTTTTTT.

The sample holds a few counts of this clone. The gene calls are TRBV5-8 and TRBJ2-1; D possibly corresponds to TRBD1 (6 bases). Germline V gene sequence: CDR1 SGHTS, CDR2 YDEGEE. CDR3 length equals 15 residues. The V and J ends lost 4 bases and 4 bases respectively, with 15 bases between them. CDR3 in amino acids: CASSPIDRRYNEQFF. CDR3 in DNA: TGTGCCAGCAGCCCCATAGACAGGCGGTACAATGAGCAGTTCTTC.

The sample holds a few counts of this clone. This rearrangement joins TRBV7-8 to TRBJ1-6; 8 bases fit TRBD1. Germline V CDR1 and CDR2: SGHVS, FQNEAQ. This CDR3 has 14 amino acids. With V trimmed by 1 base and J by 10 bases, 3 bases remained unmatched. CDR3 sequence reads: CASSLVGQASPLHF. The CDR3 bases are TGTGCCAGCAGCTTAGTGGGACAGGCCTCACCCCTCCACTTT.

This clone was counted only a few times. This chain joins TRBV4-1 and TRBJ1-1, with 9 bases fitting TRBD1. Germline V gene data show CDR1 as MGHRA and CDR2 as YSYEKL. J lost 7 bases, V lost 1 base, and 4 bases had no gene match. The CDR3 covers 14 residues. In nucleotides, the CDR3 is TGCGCCAGCAGCCAAGTTGGACAGGGGATTGAAGCTTTCTTT. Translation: CASSQVGQGIEAFF.